This T cell receptor (beta chain) was captured in a study of T cell responses to AZD1222 COVID-19 vaccine. The study, taken as a whole, reports: Donors were largely white British and mainly female; clonal diversity was possibly underestimated. Unmutated variant regions are reportedly targeted by nearly half of spike-specific TCRs.

Pooled together were second doses at about 4 or about 12 weeks. In regard to this clone: Its specificity is unknown.

The table came from immunoSEQ multiplex PCR; TCRdb's copy has only in-frame clones and leaves some out. Of approximately 150,000 clones in the sample, approximately 91% were seen once. V lost 5 bases and J 5 bases, leaving 10 bases between the germline ends. In germline, CDR1 is KGHSH, CDR2 LQKENI. The CDR3 contains 13 residues. V usage is TRBV18 and J usage is TRBJ1-5; D not certain. The source of this sequence is an adult who received the AZD1222 COVID-19 vaccine. Sequenced material: peripheral blood, taken 28 days after the second AZD1222 dose. CDR3 in amino acids: CASSVNGDQPQHF. CDR3 nucleotides: TGTGCCAGCTCAGTAAATGGGGATCAGCCCCAGCATTTT.